The 3 T cell receptor beta chains given below trace back to one sample, sequenced in a study of CD8 T cells in Susac syndrome. With random hexamers, 0.5 to 1 ug RNA was reverse transcribed. One entry per CDR3 protein results from TCRdb running MiXCR on the immunoSEQ multiplex PCR reads. In the table there are approximately 100,000 distinct CDR3 sequences, approximately 90% of which are singletons. The source material was CD8+ T cells from PBMCs. These receptors were collected from a human donor in good health.

This sequence joins TRBV27 and TRBJ1-5; TRBD1 aligns across 9 bases. The germline gives CDR1 MNHEY, CDR2 SMNVEV (reference sequence). CDR3 length equals 17 residues. Losses at the gene ends were 5 bases for V and 4 bases for J; bases not matched to a gene: 12. The CDR3 coding sequence is TGTGCCAGCAGTCCCCTTGGGACAGGGATCGGGAATCAGCCCCAGCATTTT. Amino acid sequence: CASSPLGTGIGNQPQHF.

The chain has TRBV29-1 and TRBJ1-2; D gene uncertain. Germline V lookup: CDR1 SQVTM, CDR2 ANQGSEA. Trimming stripped 2 bases from V and 6 bases from J, with 13 bases between. CDR3 length equals 13 residues. CDR3 DNA: TGCAGCGTTGAACCCTCAGGCAAAGATGGCTACACCTTC. It codes for CSVEPSGKDGYTF.

The CDR3 spells CASSVRESSSYEQYF. In DNA, the CDR3 is TGTGCCAGCAGCGTCCGGGAAAGCTCCTCCTACGAGCAGTACTTC. The V and J genes are TRBV7-2 and TRBJ2-7; D is possibly TRBD2 (5 bases). The ends were cut back, 5 bases at V and 0 bases at J, with 14 bases in the middle. Germline CDR1 reads SGHTA; CDR2 reads FQGNSA. The CDR3 covers 15 residues.